This T cell receptor beta chain comes out of a study of blood T cell repertoires in COVID-19. Across the whole study: Acute and convalescent COVID-19 samples came from the United States, Italy and Spain. T cells, B-cell-depleted T cells, or PBMCs supplied cDNA or gDNA.

Original methodology: Reference gene primer amplification in the assay estimated nucleated cell counts. TCRdb's table, derived via immunoSEQ multiplex PCR, lists solely in-frame clones and lacks some. The D gene and trimming were derived from the DNA, and the V and J assignments and clone size from that table. Of approximately 210,000 clones listed, roughly four fifths were seen once; the top ten hold 4% to 6%. The sample holds one count of this clone. This sequence originates from a woman between 65 and 79 years old with active or convalescent COVID-19. The source material was peripheral blood.

CDR3 in amino acids: CASSFGSAEAFF. CDR3 DNA sequence: TGTGCCAGCAGTTTCGGGAGTGCTGAAGCTTTCTTT. This rearrangement joins TRBV12-3 or TRBV12-4 to TRBJ1-1, with D uncertain. The CDR3 has 12 amino acids. V lost 3 bases and J 6 bases, leaving 8 bases between the germline ends.